The 14 T cell receptor beta chains reported below all come from one sample, sequenced in a study of regulatory T cells in long-lasting Graves disease. As for time point: newly diagnosed GD, antithyroid drugs for less than 3 months. TCR sequences were obtained from RNA taken from PBMCs. Combining iRepertoire HTBI primers with Arm-PCR of CDR3 regions, the authors built TCR beta libraries. TCRdb re-called the multiplex PCR reads with MiXCR, one entry per CDR3 protein. The table lists 350,000 to 500,000 distinct CDR3 sequences, less than 20% of them singletons, with about 10% in the top ten. In addition, the sample was reused for a study of T cells in Graves' hyperthyroidism and ophthalmopathy.

The sample consisted of peripheral blood mononuclear cells (PBMCs), taken at new diagnosis, from a patient treated with antithyroid drugs. Receptor source: a woman younger than 45 with Graves disease.

This clonotype was seen at least ten times. This sequence joins TRBV12-3 or TRBV12-4 and TRBJ2-5, with TRBD2 matching over 11 bases. This CDR3 has 16 amino acids. The junction had 10 bases not matched to a gene; V was cut back by 8 bases and J by 2 bases. CDR3 nucleotides: TGTGCCAGCTCACGGGGACTAGCGGAAATTCAAGAGACCCAGTACTTC. It specifies CASSRGLAEIQETQYF.

This clonotype came up many times. This sequence joins TRBV27 and TRBJ1-2; D is perhaps TRBD1 (5 bases). The CDR3 is 16 residues long. Germline loops: CDR1 MNHEY, CDR2 SMNVEV (reference sequence). Between the trimmed V and J ends, which lost 7 bases and 0 bases, there was a span of 18 bases. The CDR3 region has the DNA TGTGCCAGCAAAGATCAACGGGACGGTCCTAACTATGGCTACACCTTC. Translation gives CASKDQRDGPNYGYTF.

Only a few counts were recorded for this clonotype. The gene calls are TRBV16 and TRBJ2-7; perhaps TRBD1 as D (6 bases). V was pared by 2 bases and J by 2 bases, with 19 bases between. Per the germline V gene, CDR1 is KGHSY and CDR2 is FQNENV. The CDR3 has 17 residues. The chain's CDR3 is CASSQILSGQKAYEQYF. The CDR3 DNA follows: TGTGCCAGCAGCCAAATCCTCTCAGGACAGAAAGCCTACGAGCAGTACTTC.

This clonotype was recorded at least ten times. V and J are TRBV11-2 and TRBJ2-5; the D call may be TRBD1 or TRBD2 (5 bases each). The V gene lost 5 bases and the J gene lost 2 bases, with 15 bases spanning the gap. The CDR3 is 15 amino acids. The germline V gene has CDR1 SGHAT and CDR2 FQNNGV. The CDR3 DNA sequence: TGTGCCAGCAGCCCTATGGTGGGACCGCAAGAGACCCAGTACTTC. This translates into CASSPMVGPQETQYF.

This clonotype was counted many times. The genes are TRBV5-1 and TRBJ1-1, with D uncertain. V lost 0 bases and J 0 bases, leaving 6 bases between the germline ends. Looked up from germline, CDR1 is SGHRS and CDR2 is YFSETQ. The CDR3 is made up of 14 amino acids. The CDR3 sequence is CASSLDGLNTEAFF. The CDR3, as DNA: TGCGCCAGCAGCTTGGACGGCTTGAACACTGAAGCTTTCTTT.

As concerns this clonotype: This could be a read error, since a much larger clone is one nucleotide away. V gene TRBV6-5 combines with J gene TRBJ1-5; D unresolved. CDR1 is MNHEY, CDR2 SVGAGI, per germline. Between the trimmed V and J ends, which lost 4 bases and 2 bases, there was a span of 6 bases. The CDR3 covers 13 residues. CDR3 bases: TGTGCCAGCAGTTTACCCGGCAATCAGCCCCAGCATTTT. This translates into CASSLPGNQPQHF.

This clonotype was observed at least ten times. The chain combines TRBV3-1 with TRBJ2-1; a possible D gene is TRBD2 (6 bases). The CDR3 spans 13 residues. V was trimmed by 1 base and J by 10 bases, leaving 11 bases between them. From germline, CDR1 is LGHDT and CDR2 YNNKEL (reference sequence). The chain's CDR3 is CASSQGRGNEQFF. In DNA, the CDR3 is TGTGCCAGCAGCCAAGGGAGGGGTAACGAGCAGTTCTTC.

This clonotype was seen ten or more times. The V and J genes are TRBV20-1 and TRBJ1-2; D not certain. V lost 0 bases and J lost 8, with 16 bases in between. The germline V gene has CDR1 DFQATT and CDR2 SNEGSKA (reference sequence). The CDR3 contains 14 residues. The CDR3 DNA reads as TGCAGTGCTAGAGATCTGGGCCAGGCAAGGGGCTACACCTTC. Amino acids: CSARDLGQARGYTF.

There are many counts of this clonotype. The V call is TRBV13, the J call TRBJ1-2; D remains ambiguous. This CDR3 is 14 amino acids long. Trimming stripped 6 bases from V and 1 base from J, with 12 bases between. CDR1 is PRHDT, CDR2 FYEKMQ, per germline (reference sequence). CDR3: CASSLGSLNYGYTF. CDR3 DNA sequence: TGTGCCAGCAGTTTGGGGAGCCTTAACTATGGCTACACCTTC.

The chain recombines TRBV6-1 with TRBJ2-7; 8 nucleotides match TRBD1. The V gene end was trimmed by 8 bases and the J gene end by 4 bases; junction bases not matched to a gene: 7. The CDR3 runs 13 residues. The germline V gene encodes CDR1 MNHNS and CDR2 SASEGT. The CDR3: CASGQGSAYEQYF. In DNA, the CDR3 is TGTGCCAGCGGACAGGGCTCGGCATACGAGCAGTACTTC.

There are many counts of this clonotype. This sequence joins TRBV14 and TRBJ2-5; D unclear. Trimming cost V 1 base and J 2 bases, with 5 bases left between them. This CDR3 region has 13 residues. CDR1 is SGHDN, CDR2 FVKESK, per germline. In DNA, the CDR3 is TGTGCCAGCAGCCAAGCGAGACAAGAGACCCAGTACTTC. It codes for CASSQARQETQYF.

V gene TRBV28 combines with J gene TRBJ1-4; D remains unclear. Germline V lookup: CDR1 MDHEN, CDR2 SYDVKM. The CDR3 has 13 residues. The V end was cut by 8 bases, the J end by 7 bases, with 14 bases between. The DNA for the CDR3 is TGTGCCAGCCACAGCGTATTAGTTGAAAAACTGTTTTTT. Its protein is CASHSVLVEKLFF.

The chain employs TRBV7-8 and TRBJ2-2, with D possibly matching TRBD2 (5 bases). The CDR3 is 15 residues long. Trimming took 5 bases from V and 6 from J, leaving 16 bases between them. From germline, CDR1 is SGHVS and CDR2 FQNEAQ. CDR3 protein: CASSLYVGASGELFF. For the CDR3, the DNA is TGTGCCAGCAGCCTCTACGTGGGAGCTTCCGGGGAGCTGTTTTTT.

This clonotype was seen ten or more times. J is TRBJ2-5 and V is TRBV20-1; D is perhaps TRBD1 (6 bases). The CDR3 sequence is 13 residues long. The germline gives CDR1 DFQATT, CDR2 SNEGSKA (reference sequence). Trimming cost V 2 bases and J 0 bases, with 7 bases left between them. CDR3 in amino acids: CSARQGNQETQYF. As DNA, the CDR3 is TGCAGTGCTAGACAGGGGAACCAAGAGACCCAGTACTTC.